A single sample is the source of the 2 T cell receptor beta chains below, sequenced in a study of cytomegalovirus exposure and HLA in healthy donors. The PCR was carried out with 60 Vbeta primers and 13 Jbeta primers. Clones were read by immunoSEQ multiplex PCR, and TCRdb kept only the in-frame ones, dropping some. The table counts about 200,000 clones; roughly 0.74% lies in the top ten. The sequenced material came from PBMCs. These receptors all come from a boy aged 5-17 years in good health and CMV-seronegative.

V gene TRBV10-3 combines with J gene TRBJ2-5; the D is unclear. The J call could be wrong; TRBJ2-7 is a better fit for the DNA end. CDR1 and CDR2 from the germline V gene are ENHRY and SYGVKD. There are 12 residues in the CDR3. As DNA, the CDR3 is TGTGCCATCAGTGAGTACCTTTCCGAGCAGTACTTC. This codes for CAISEYLSEQYF.

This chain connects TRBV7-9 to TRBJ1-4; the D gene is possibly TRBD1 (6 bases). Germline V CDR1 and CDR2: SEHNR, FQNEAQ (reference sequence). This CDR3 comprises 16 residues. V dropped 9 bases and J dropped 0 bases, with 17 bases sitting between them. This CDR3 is CASSGTPITTNEKLFF. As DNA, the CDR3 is TGTGCCAGTAGCGGGACACCTATCACAACTAATGAAAAACTGTTTTTT. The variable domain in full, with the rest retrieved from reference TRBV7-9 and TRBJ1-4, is DTGVSQNPRHKITKRGQNVTFRCDPISEHNRLYWYRQTLGQGPEFLTYFQNEAQLEKSRLLSDRFSAERPKGSFSTLEIQRTEQGDSAMYLCASSGTPITTNEKLFFGSGTQLSVL.